These 28 T cell receptor beta chains originate from one sample sequenced in a study of T cells in Graves' hyperthyroidism and ophthalmopathy. RNA transcripts provided the source from which TCR beta CDR3 regions were amplified. TCR CDR3 underwent first-round RT-PCR with the HTBI primer set. TCRdb re-derived calls from the multiplex PCR reads in MiXCR, one entry per CDR3 protein. The sample includes around 540,000 distinct CDR3 sequences, 15% to 20% of them seen just once. Sequencing input: blood. The receptors stem from a woman aged 30 to 39 with Graves' ophthalmopathy.

The chain couples TRBV15 to TRBJ2-7; D call uncertain. CDR3 size: 15 residues. The germline V gene encodes CDR1 LNHNV and CDR2 YYDKDF (reference sequence). V dropped 5 bases and J dropped 3 bases, with 17 bases sitting between them. The CDR3 spells CATSLRLSWGYEQYF. As DNA, the CDR3 is TGTGCCACCAGCCTACGGTTATCTTGGGGCTACGAGCAGTACTTC.

V gene TRBV5-1 combines with J gene TRBJ2-1; 8 nucleotides agree with TRBD1. The germline gives CDR1 SGHRS, CDR2 YFSETQ. There are 18 residues in the CDR3. After removal of 1 base from V and 2 bases from J, the junction contained 11 bases not matched to a gene. The CDR3 DNA follows: TGCGCCAGCAGCTTGACTCTCTCAGGGGGCGCGGCCTACAATGAGCAGTTCTTC. Translating gives CASSLTLSGGAAYNEQFF.

For this clonotype: This may come from a read error, since a much larger clone is one base off. The V and J genes are TRBV15 and TRBJ2-1, with no clear D. The CDR3 has 14 residues. From germline, CDR1 is LNHNV and CDR2 YYDKDF (reference sequence). CDR3 in amino acids: CATSRYRGGNEQSF. The CDR3, as DNA: TGTGCCACCAGCAGGTATCGAGGCGGTAATGAGCAGTCCTTC.

Comment on this clonotype: A much larger clone differs by one base, so this may be a read error. The CDR3 is CANKGQGASGNQPQHF. DNA of the CDR3: TGTGCCAATAAGGGACAGGGGGCTTCGGGCAATCAGCCCCAGCATTTT. The rearrangement uses TRBV19 and TRBJ1-5; 12 bases line up with TRBD1. This CDR3 spans 16 amino acids. Germline loops: CDR1 LNHDA, CDR2 SQIVND (reference sequence). The trim removed 10 bases at V and 2 bases at J, leaving 9 bases unmatched.

There are many counts of this clonotype. This sequence joins TRBV28 and TRBJ1-2; tentative D call: TRBD1 (5 bases). Per the germline V gene, CDR1 is MDHEN and CDR2 is SYDVKM. V gave up 10 bases and J gave up 5 bases, with 29 bases separating them. The CDR3 extends over 17 amino acids. In DNA, the CDR3 is TGTGCCATCCTCGGGGCTAGGGGCGTGCATAGCGTATATGGCTACACCTTC. It translates to CAILGARGVHSVYGYTF.

The CDR3: CASSVVSGSTDTQYF. In DNA, the CDR3 is TGTGCCAGCAGCGTAGTTAGCGGGAGTACAGATACGCAGTATTTT. The chain uses TRBV9 and TRBJ2-3, with 9 positions matching TRBD2. V was pared by 0 bases and J by 3 bases, with 2 bases of the junction left unmatched. The CDR3 is made up of 15 amino acids. The germline V gene encodes CDR1 SGDLS and CDR2 YYNGEE.

Notes on this clonotype: Just one base apart from a much larger clone, this may be a read error. This chain links TRBV7-9 with TRBJ2-3; D possibly corresponds to TRBD1 (5 bases). The germline V and J ends were trimmed by 1 base and 4 bases, with 15 bases remaining between them. Looked up from germline, CDR1 is SEHNR and CDR2 is FQNEAQ (reference sequence). The CDR3 is 16 amino acids. CDR3 nucleotide sequence: TGTGCCAGCAGCTTAGATTCGCAGGGTTCCGCAGATACGCAGTATTTT. Its translation is CASSLDSQGSADTQYF.

This clonotype was counted between two and nine times. At one boundary the junction diverges from the germline segment, which might be a read error. The chain couples TRBV7-2 to TRBJ1-2; no firm D call. This CDR3 contains 15 residues. Germline V lookup: CDR1 SGHTA, CDR2 FQGNSA. The CDR3 protein is CASGLALQLNYGYTF. DNA of the CDR3: TGTGCCAGCGGCTTAGCGCTACAGCTTAACTATGGCTACACCTTC.

This clonotype was picked up a small number of times. The chain links TRBV6-1 to TRBJ2-1; a possible D gene is TRBD2 (6 bases). The CDR3 is made up of 13 amino acids. The ends were cut back, 4 bases at V and 11 bases at J, with 15 bases in the middle. Looked up from germline, CDR1 is MNHNS and CDR2 is SASEGT. The CDR3 bases are TGTGCCAGCAGTGTGGGGGTCGCGGGACAGCAGTTCTTC. The encoded protein is CASSVGVAGQQFF.

This clonotype was seen many times. V gene TRBV7-2 combines with J gene TRBJ2-7; the match to TRBD1 covers 8 bases. Germline V gives CDR1 SGHTA, CDR2 FQGNSA. The CDR3 runs 14 residues. The junction had 6 bases not matched to a gene; V was cut back by 5 bases and J by 3 bases. The CDR3 here is CASSRWTGIYEQYF. CDR3 sequence (DNA): TGTGCCAGCAGCCGCTGGACAGGGATCTACGAGCAGTACTTC.

The rearrangement uses TRBV6-1 and TRBJ2-2; 15 bases are shared with TRBD2. The CDR3 contains 17 residues. After removal of 6 bases from V and 1 base from J, the junction contained 3 bases not matched to a gene. Germline loops: CDR1 MNHNS, CDR2 SASEGT. CDR3 amino acids: CASRGLAGGQNTGELFF. CDR3 in DNA: TGTGCCAGCAGGGGACTAGCGGGAGGACAGAACACCGGGGAGCTGTTTTTT.

This clonotype came up many times. The V call is TRBV20-1, the J call TRBJ2-5; D not resolved. Trimming cost V 1 base and J 5 bases, with 8 bases left between them. Germline-derived CDR1 and CDR2 are DFQATT and SNEGSKA (reference sequence). CDR3 size: 12 residues. The CDR3: CSARVGVETQYF. CDR3 DNA: TGCAGTGCTAGAGTTGGGGTGGAGACCCAGTACTTC.

The V call is TRBV27, the J call TRBJ2-3, with 8 bases fitting TRBD2. Trimming cost V 2 bases and J 2 bases; bases outside gene matches: 3. This CDR3 spans 15 amino acids. Germline loops: CDR1 MNHEY, CDR2 SMNVEV (reference sequence). CDR3 loop: CASSLQGLDTDTQYF. The DNA for the CDR3 is TGTGCCAGCAGTTTACAGGGACTAGACACAGATACGCAGTATTTT.

The rearrangement joins TRBV4-3 to TRBJ2-3; 10 nucleotides match TRBD2. Germline CDR1 is LGHNA and CDR2 is YSLEER. The length of the CDR3 is 17 residues. Germline trimming cut 2 bases from V and 2 bases from J; bases unmatched to any gene: 7. CDR3 DNA: TGCGCCAGCAGCCAACAATCTAGCGGGAGTCTCACAGATACGCAGTATTTT. Translating it yields CASSQQSSGSLTDTQYF.

In this sample, this clonotype turned up many times. The chain has TRBV28 and TRBJ1-2; D unclear. V was clipped by 5 bases and J by 0 bases, with 10 bases between them. CDR1 and CDR2 from the germline V gene are MDHEN and SYDVKM. The CDR3 extends over 14 amino acids. This chain's CDR3 is CASSKRASNYGYTF. The CDR3 region has the DNA TGTGCCAGCAGTAAACGAGCCTCTAACTATGGCTACACCTTC.

This chain connects TRBV7-2 to TRBJ1-3, with D possibly being TRBD1 (5 bases). V was cut by 4 bases and J by 0 bases, with 10 bases left in between. CDR1 SGHTA and CDR2 FQGNSA come from the germline V gene. The CDR3 runs to 15 residues. In DNA, the CDR3 is TGTGCCAGCAGCTACGACAGAAGCTCTGGAAACACCATATATTTT. It yields the protein CASSYDRSSGNTIYF. The entire variable domain, with the rest obtained from reference TRBV7-2 and TRBJ1-3, is as follows: GAGVSQSPSNKVTEKGKDVELRCDPISGHTALYWYRQSLGQGLEFLIYFQGNSAPDKSGLPSDRFSAERTGGSVSTLTIQRTQQEDSAVYLCASSYDRSSGNTIYFGEGSWLTVV.

There are many counts of this clonotype. The CDR3, as DNA: TGTGCCAGCAGTCCCGACCTCCTGATCGTGTCACCCCTCCACTTT. Amino acids: CASSPDLLIVSPLHF. The chain uses TRBV28 and TRBJ1-6; D unresolved. Germline V gene lookup returns CDR1 MDHEN and CDR2 SYDVKM. The CDR3 loop spans 15 amino acids. V shed 5 bases and J shed 10 bases, with 18 bases lying between them.

This clonotype was detected only a few times. This chain joins TRBV3-1 and TRBJ2-2, with unresolved D. This CDR3 comprises 12 residues. CDR1 is LGHDT, CDR2 YNNKEL, per germline (reference sequence). V lost 3 bases and J 4 bases, leaving 3 bases between the germline ends. CDR3 region: CASSQITGELFF. CDR3 nucleotides: TGTGCCAGCAGCCAGATCACCGGGGAGCTGTTTTTT.

This chain links TRBV19 with TRBJ2-5; D is unresolved. Germline CDR1 reads LNHDA; CDR2 reads SQIVND (reference sequence). This CDR3 contains 13 residues. V was trimmed by 5 bases and J by 4 bases, leaving 11 bases between them. The chain's CDR3 is CASSLRRGETQYF. Here the CDR3 DNA reads TGTGCCAGTAGTTTGCGGCGTGGAGAGACCCAGTACTTC. Full variable domain (remainder filled in from reference TRBV19 and TRBJ2-5): DGGITQSPKYLFRKEGQNVTLSCEQNLNHDAMYWYRQDPGQGLRLIYYSQIVNDFQKGDIAEGYSVSREKKESFPLTVTSAQKNPTAFYLCASSLRRGETQYFGPGTRLLVL.

The sample holds many counts of this clonotype. In nucleotides, the CDR3 is TGTGCCAGCAGTTTTTCCCGGGGGAGGGGCCCTGAAGCTTTCTTT. Amino acids: CASSFSRGRGPEAFF. The rearrangement joins TRBV28 to TRBJ1-1; possibly TRBD1 for D (5 bases). The V end lost 3 bases, the J end lost 6 bases, and 17 bases lay between the germline ends. The germline V gene encodes CDR1 MDHEN and CDR2 SYDVKM. This CDR3 is 15 amino acids long. Using reference TRBV28 and TRBJ1-1 for the parts outside the CDR3, the full variable domain is DVKVTQSSRYLVKRTGEKVFLECVQDMDHENMFWYRQDPGLGLRLIYFSYDVKMKEKGDIPEGYSVSREKKERFSLILESASTNQTSMYLCASSFSRGRGPEAFFGQGTRLTVV.

Many counts were recorded for this clonotype. V gene TRBV6-1 combines with J gene TRBJ1-4, with D tentatively TRBD1 (5 bases). Trimming took 3 bases from V and 4 from J, leaving 9 bases between them. The CDR3 covers 14 residues. Germline CDR1 and CDR2: MNHNS and SASEGT. The CDR3 nucleotides are TGTGCCAGCAGTGACTGGGGGAATAATGAAAAACTGTTTTTT. It yields the protein CASSDWGNNEKLFF.

This clonotype was counted a few times. Written as DNA, the CDR3 is TGTGCCATCAGTGATGTTTCCCACTACGAGCAGTACTTC. This codes for CAISDVSHYEQYF. The chain has TRBV10-3 and TRBJ2-7; D call uncertain. V lost 3 bases and J lost 3, with 9 bases in between. The CDR3 extends over 13 amino acids. The germline CDR1 and CDR2 sequences are ENHRY and SYGVKD.

The chain couples TRBV27 to TRBJ2-7, with D perhaps being TRBD1 or TRBD2 (5 bases each). This CDR3 has 15 residues. The V end lost 6 bases, the J end lost 7 bases, and 22 bases lay between the germline ends. In germline, CDR1 is MNHEY, CDR2 SMNVEV (reference sequence). The CDR3 sequence is CASSVLRGELDEQYF. CDR3 nucleotide sequence: TGTGCCAGCAGCGTATTAAGGGGAGAGCTCGATGAGCAGTACTTC.

This clonotype was seen a few times. CDR3 protein: CASSYVTTKDIQYF. The CDR3 region has the DNA TGTGCCAGCAGTTACGTGACCACTAAGGACATTCAGTACTTC. The V and J genes are TRBV6-1 and TRBJ2-4; D gene uncertain. This CDR3 is built from 14 residues. CDR1 is MNHNS, CDR2 SASEGT, per germline. The germline V and J ends were trimmed by 5 bases and 8 bases, with 16 bases remaining between them.

This sequence joins TRBV6-2 or TRBV6-3 and TRBJ1-2; TRBD1 aligns across 9 bases. V shed 10 bases and J 1 base; nucleotides not matched to a gene: 10. CDR1 is MNHEY and CDR2 is SVGEGT in the germline V gene. The CDR3 is made up of 15 amino acids. The CDR3 nucleotides read TGTGCCATCTTGCAGGGGACAGGGATTAACTATGGCTACACCTTC. This codes for CAILQGTGINYGYTF.

This clonotype came up a few times. The chain has TRBV20-1 and TRBJ1-3, with unresolved D. This CDR3 is 17 amino acids long. Trimming removed 1 base from V and 0 bases from J, with 16 bases in between. Per the germline V gene, CDR1 is DFQATT and CDR2 is SNEGSKA (reference sequence). CDR3 bases: TGCAGTGCTAGAGTACGGGCAGGCCCGCCCTCTGGAAACACCATATATTTT. It translates to CSARVRAGPPSGNTIYF.

This clonotype has a count of ten or more. The chain has TRBV11-2 and TRBJ2-5; D is perhaps TRBD1 (5 bases). The CDR3 has 14 amino acids. Germline loops: CDR1 SGHAT, CDR2 FQNNGV. Trimming shortened V by 5 bases and J by 5 bases, and 15 bases separated the two germline ends. CDR3 sequence: CASSPLRGRETQYF. The CDR3 nucleotides are TGTGCCAGCAGCCCCCTTAGGGGTCGTGAGACCCAGTACTTC.

This clonotype was observed many times. The J gene is TRBJ1-5, the V gene TRBV28; 12 bases map to TRBD1. Germline CDR1 is MDHEN and CDR2 is SYDVKM. V gave up 6 bases and J gave up 7 bases; unmatched junction bases: 10. This CDR3 has 16 amino acids. CDR3 region: CASRHPGQGARQPQHF. The CDR3 DNA reads TGTGCCAGCAGACATCCGGGACAGGGGGCGAGGCAGCCCCAGCATTTT.